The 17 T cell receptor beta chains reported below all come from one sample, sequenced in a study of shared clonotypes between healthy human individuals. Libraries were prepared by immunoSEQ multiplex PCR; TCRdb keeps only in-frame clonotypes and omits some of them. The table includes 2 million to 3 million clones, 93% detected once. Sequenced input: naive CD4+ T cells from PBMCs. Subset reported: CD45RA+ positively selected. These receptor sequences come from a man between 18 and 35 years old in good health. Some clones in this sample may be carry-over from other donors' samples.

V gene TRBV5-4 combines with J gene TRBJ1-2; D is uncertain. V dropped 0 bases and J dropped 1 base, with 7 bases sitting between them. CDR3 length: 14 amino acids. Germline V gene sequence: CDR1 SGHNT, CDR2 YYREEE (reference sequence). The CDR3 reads CASSLGRFNYGYTF. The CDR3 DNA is TGTGCCAGCAGCTTGGGGCGTTTTAACTATGGCTACACCTTC.

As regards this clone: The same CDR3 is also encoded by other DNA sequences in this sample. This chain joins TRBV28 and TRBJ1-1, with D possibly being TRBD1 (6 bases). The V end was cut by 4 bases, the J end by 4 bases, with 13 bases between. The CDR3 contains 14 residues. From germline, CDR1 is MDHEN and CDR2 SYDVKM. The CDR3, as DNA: TGTGCCAGCAGTTCGACAGGCGGAGGCACTGAAGCTTTCTTT. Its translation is CASSSTGGGTEAFF.

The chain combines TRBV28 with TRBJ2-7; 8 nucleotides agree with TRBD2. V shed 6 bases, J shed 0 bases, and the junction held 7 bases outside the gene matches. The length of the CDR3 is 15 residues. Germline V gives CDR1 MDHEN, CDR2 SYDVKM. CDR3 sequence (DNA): TGTGCCAGCAGCCATTCGAGCGGGAGCTCCTACGAGCAGTACTTC. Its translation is CASSHSSGSSYEQYF.

The CDR3 DNA reads TGTGCCAGCAGTCTCCGGACAGGTGGGGATCAGCCCCAGCATTTT. It encodes CASSLRTGGDQPQHF. The chain couples TRBV28 to TRBJ1-5; TRBD1 matches at 7 bases. This CDR3 comprises 15 residues. V shed 5 bases and J 5 bases; nucleotides not matched to a gene: 9. CDR1 is MDHEN and CDR2 is SYDVKM in the germline V gene. The full variable domain, in which reference TRBV28 and TRBJ1-5 provide the parts outside the CDR3, is DVKVTQSSRYLVKRTGEKVFLECVQDMDHENMFWYRQDPGLGLRLIYFSYDVKMKEKGDIPEGYSVSREKKERFSLILESASTNQTSMYLCASSLRTGGDQPQHFGDGTRLSIL.

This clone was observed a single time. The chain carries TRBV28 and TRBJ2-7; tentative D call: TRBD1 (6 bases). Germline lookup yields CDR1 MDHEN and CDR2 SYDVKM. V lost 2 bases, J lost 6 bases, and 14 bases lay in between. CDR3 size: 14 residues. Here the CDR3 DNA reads TGTGCCAGCAGTTTAGGGGGCACGGGCCGCGAGCAGTACTTC. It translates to CASSLGGTGREQYF. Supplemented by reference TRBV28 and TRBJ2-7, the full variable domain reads DVKVTQSSRYLVKRTGEKVFLECVQDMDHENMFWYRQDPGLGLRLIYFSYDVKMKEKGDIPEGYSVSREKKERFSLILESASTNQTSMYLCASSLGGTGREQYFGPGTRLTVT.

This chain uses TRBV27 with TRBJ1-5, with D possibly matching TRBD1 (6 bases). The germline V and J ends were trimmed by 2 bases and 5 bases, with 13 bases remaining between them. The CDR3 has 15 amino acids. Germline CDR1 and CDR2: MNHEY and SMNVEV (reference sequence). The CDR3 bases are TGTGCCAGCAGTTTACGAGGGGGGGGGTATCAGCCCCAGCATTTT. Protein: CASSLRGGGYQPQHF.

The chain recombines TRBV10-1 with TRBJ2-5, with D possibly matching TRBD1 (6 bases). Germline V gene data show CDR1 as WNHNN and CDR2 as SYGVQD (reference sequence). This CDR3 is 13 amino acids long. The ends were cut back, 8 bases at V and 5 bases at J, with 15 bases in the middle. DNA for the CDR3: TGCGCCAGCCGTAAAGGAAGGGGGGAGACCCAGTACTTC. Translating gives CASRKGRGETQYF.

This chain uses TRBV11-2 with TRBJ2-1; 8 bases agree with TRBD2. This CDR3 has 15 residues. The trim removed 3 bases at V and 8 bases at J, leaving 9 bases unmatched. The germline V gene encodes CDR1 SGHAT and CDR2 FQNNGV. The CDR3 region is CASSFNSGNFYEQFF. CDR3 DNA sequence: TGTGCCAGCAGCTTCAATAGCGGGAATTTCTATGAGCAGTTCTTC.

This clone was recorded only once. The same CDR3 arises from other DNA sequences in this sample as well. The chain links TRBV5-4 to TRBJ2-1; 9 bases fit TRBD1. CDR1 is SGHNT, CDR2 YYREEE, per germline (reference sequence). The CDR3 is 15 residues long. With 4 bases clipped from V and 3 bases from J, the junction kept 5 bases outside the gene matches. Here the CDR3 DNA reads TGTGCCAGCAGCCCTCCGGGACAGGGCTACAATGAGCAGTTCTTC. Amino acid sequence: CASSPPGQGYNEQFF.

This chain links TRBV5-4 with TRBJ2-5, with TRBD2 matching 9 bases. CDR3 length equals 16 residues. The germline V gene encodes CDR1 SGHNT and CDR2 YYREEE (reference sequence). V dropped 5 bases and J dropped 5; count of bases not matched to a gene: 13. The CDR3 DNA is TGTGCCAGCAGTCGATTAGCGGGGGTAAAGCTGGAGACCCAGTACTTC. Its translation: CASSRLAGVKLETQYF.

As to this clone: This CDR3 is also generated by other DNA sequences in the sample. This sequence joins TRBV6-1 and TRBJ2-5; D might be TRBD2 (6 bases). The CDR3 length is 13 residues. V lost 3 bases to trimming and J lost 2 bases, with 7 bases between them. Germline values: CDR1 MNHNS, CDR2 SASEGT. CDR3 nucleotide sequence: TGTGCCAGCAGTGAGGGGACTCAAGAGACCCAGTACTTC. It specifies CASSEGTQETQYF.

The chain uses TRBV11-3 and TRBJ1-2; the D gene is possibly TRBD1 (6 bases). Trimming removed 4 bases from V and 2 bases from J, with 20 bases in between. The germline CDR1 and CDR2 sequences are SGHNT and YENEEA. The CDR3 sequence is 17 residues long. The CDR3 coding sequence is TGTGCCAGCAGCTCTTGGCCCTCTACAGGGCCCAACTATGGCTACACCTTC. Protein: CASSSWPSTGPNYGYTF. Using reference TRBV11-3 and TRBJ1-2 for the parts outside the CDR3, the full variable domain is EAGVVQSPRYKIIEKKQPVAFWCNPISGHNTLYWYLQNLGQGPELLIRYENEEAVDDSQLPKDRFSAERLKGVDSTLKIQPAELGDSAVYLCASSSWPSTGPNYGYTFGSGTRLTVV.

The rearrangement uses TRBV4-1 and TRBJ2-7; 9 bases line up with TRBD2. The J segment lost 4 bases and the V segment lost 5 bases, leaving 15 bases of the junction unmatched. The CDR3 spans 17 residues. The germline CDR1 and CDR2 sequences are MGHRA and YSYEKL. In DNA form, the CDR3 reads TGCGCCAGCAGCTCAACTACCGCCGGGACTAGCTTATACGAGCAGTACTTC. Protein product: CASSSTTAGTSLYEQYF.

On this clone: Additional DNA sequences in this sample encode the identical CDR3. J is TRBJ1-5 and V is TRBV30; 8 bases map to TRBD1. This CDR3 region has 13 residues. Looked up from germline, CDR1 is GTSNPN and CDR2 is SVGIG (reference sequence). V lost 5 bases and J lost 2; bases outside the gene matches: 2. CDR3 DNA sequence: TGTGCCTGGGACAGGGGTCGCAATCAGCCCCAGCATTTT. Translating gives CAWDRGRNQPQHF.

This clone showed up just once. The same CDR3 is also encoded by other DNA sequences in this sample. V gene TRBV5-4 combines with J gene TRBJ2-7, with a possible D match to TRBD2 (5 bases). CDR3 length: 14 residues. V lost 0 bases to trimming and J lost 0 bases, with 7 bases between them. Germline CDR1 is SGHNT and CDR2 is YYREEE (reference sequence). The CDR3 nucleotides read TGTGCCAGCAGCTTGGCGGGAAGCTCCTACGAGCAGTACTTC. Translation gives CASSLAGSSYEQYF. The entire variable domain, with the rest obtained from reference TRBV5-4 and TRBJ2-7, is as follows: ETGVTQSPTHLIKTRGQQVTLRCSSQSGHNTVSWYQQALGQGPQFIFQYYREEENGRGNFPPRFSGLQFPNYSSELNVNALELDDSALYLCASSLAGSSYEQYFGPGTRLTVT.

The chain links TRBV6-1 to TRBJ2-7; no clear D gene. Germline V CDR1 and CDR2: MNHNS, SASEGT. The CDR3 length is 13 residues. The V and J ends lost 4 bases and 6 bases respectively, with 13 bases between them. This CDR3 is CASSADRWGEQYF. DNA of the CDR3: TGTGCCAGCAGTGCTGACCGGTGGGGCGAGCAGTACTTC.

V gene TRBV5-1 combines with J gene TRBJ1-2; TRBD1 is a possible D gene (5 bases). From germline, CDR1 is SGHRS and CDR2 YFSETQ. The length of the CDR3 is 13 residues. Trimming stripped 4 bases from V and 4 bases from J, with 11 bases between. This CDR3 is CASSGGISYGYTF. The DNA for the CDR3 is TGCGCCAGCAGCGGGGGTATTAGCTATGGCTACACCTTC. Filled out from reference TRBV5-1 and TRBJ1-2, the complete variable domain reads KAGVTQTPRYLIKTRGQQVTLSCSPISGHRSVSWYQQTPGQGLQFLFEYFSETQRNKGNFPGRFSGRQFSNSRSEMNVSTLELGDSALYLCASSGGISYGYTFGSGTRLTVV.